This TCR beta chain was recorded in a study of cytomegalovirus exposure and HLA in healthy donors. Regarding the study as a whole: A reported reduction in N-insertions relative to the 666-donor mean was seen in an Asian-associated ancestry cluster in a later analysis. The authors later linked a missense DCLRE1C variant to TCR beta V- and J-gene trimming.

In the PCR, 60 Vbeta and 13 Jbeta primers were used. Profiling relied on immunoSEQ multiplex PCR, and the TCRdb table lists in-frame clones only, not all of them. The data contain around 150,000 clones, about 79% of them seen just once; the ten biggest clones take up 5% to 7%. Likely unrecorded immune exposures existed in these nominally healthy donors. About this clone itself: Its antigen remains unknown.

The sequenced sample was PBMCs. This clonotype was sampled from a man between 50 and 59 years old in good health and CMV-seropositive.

The CDR3 is CSAGPDRENYGYTF. The CDR3 nucleotides are TGCAGCGCTGGGCCCGACAGGGAGAACTATGGCTACACCTTC. The genes are TRBV29-1 and TRBJ1-2; 7 bases agree with TRBD1. CDR3 length: 14 amino acids. The junction had 10 bases not matched to a gene; V was cut back by 7 bases and J by 2 bases. CDR1 is SQVTM and CDR2 is ANQGSEA in the germline V gene. The full variable domain, with the rest looked up from reference TRBV29-1 and TRBJ1-2, is SAVISQKPSRDICQRGTSLTIQCQVDSQVTMMFWYRQQPGQSLTLIATANQGSEATYESGFVIDKFPISRPNLTFSTLTVSNMSPEDSSIYLCSAGPDRENYGYTFGSGTRLTVV.